The rows below give T cell receptor beta chains drawn from one sample of a study of T-cell reconstitution after alpha-beta-depleted transplantation in children. TCRdb reanalysed the PCR reads using MiXCR and keeps one entry per CDR3 protein. The table lists 200,000 to 250,000 distinct CDR3 sequences, about 9.5% of them singletons. The specimen was PBMCs from the stem cell graft donor, collected from the stem cell graft. Receptors were obtained from a human donor who donated a stem cell graft to a child with acute lymphoblastic leukemia. CDR3s include the opening cysteine and the closing phenylalanine or tryptophan. Each record gives: J gene, V gene, clone size, D gene, CDR3 protein, CDR3 DNA. D genes are given only for firm matches. Clone size is given for some rows only: seen once, a few or many times, or a class if the clone is expanded.

J gene: TRBJ2-2
V gene: TRBV11-2
clone size: -
D gene: -
CDR3 protein: CASSSRGATNTGELFF
CDR3 DNA: TGTGCCAGCAGCTCCCGCGGGGCAACGAACACCGGGGAGCTGTTTTTT

J gene: TRBJ1-2
V gene: TRBV5-1
clone size: -
D gene: -
CDR3 protein: CASGHGTLNYGYTF
CDR3 DNA: TGCGCCAGCGGCCACGGGACACTAAACTATGGCTACACCTTC

J gene: TRBJ1-1
V gene: TRBV5-1
clone size: many
D gene: -
CDR3 protein: CASSFDRNTEAFF
CDR3 DNA: TGCGCCAGCAGCTTTGACCGGAATACTGAAGCTTTCTTT

J gene: TRBJ2-5
V gene: TRBV3-1
clone size: -
D gene: -
CDR3 protein: CASSLDSEERETQYF
CDR3 DNA: TGTGCCAGCAGTTTAGACAGCGAAGAGAGAGAGACCCAGTACTTC

J gene: TRBJ1-1
V gene: TRBV5-1
clone size: few
D gene: -
CDR3 protein: CASRPGPTSPTEAFF
CDR3 DNA: TGCGCCAGCAGACCCGGCCCCACTTCCCCCACTGAAGCTTTCTTT

J gene: TRBJ2-7
V gene: TRBV15
clone size: many
D gene: -
CDR3 protein: CATSLTLSEQYF
CDR3 DNA: TGTGCCACCAGTCTTACGCTATCGGAGCAGTACTTC

J gene: TRBJ2-1
V gene: TRBV6-2/TRBV6-3
clone size: -
D gene: -
CDR3 protein: CASSHGLGEQFF
CDR3 DNA: TGTGCCAGCAGTCACGGGCTAGGTGAGCAGTTCTTC

J gene: TRBJ1-2
V gene: TRBV14
clone size: few
D gene: -
CDR3 protein: CASSSRHLLYGYTF
CDR3 DNA: TGTGCCAGCAGCTCTAGACACCTGCTCTATGGCTACACCTTC

J gene: TRBJ1-5
V gene: TRBV20-1
clone size: -
D gene: TRBD1
CDR3 protein: CSAGRPGTGEQPQHF
CDR3 DNA: TGCAGTGCTGGACGTCCCGGGACAGGGGAGCAGCCCCAGCATTTT

J gene: TRBJ2-1
V gene: TRBV11-2
clone size: many
D gene: -
CDR3 protein: CASSLATTGLNEQFF
CDR3 DNA: TGTGCCAGCAGCTTAGCGACAACAGGGCTGAATGAGCAGTTCTTC

J gene: TRBJ2-7
V gene: TRBV12-5
clone size: -
D gene: -
CDR3 protein: CASGLSRDGRSYEQYF
CDR3 DNA: TGTGCTAGTGGTTTGTCCCGGGACGGAAGATCCTACGAGCAGTACTTC

J gene: TRBJ2-7
V gene: TRBV7-9
clone size: -
D gene: TRBD2
CDR3 protein: CASSFSSTGGPREQYF
CDR3 DNA: TGTGCCAGCAGCTTCTCCTCAACGGGGGGTCCTAGGGAGCAGTACTTC

J gene: TRBJ2-5
V gene: TRBV10-3
clone size: many
D gene: -
CDR3 protein: CAIMAQLGETQYF
CDR3 DNA: TGTGCCATCATGGCCCAGTTAGGAGAGACCCAGTACTTC

J gene: TRBJ1-4
V gene: TRBV12-3/TRBV12-4
clone size: -
D gene: -
CDR3 protein: CASTPETSLGVVDEKLFF
CDR3 DNA: TGTGCCAGCACCCCGGAGACAAGCCTAGGGGTAGTCGATGAAAAACTGTTTTTT

J gene: TRBJ2-1
V gene: TRBV10-3
clone size: few
D gene: TRBD1
CDR3 protein: CAISRPGGNEQFF
CDR3 DNA: TGTGCCATCAGTAGACCAGGGGGAAATGAGCAGTTCTTC

J gene: TRBJ1-2
V gene: TRBV5-1
clone size: few
D gene: -
CDR3 protein: CASNPRRSGEGQRGYTF
CDR3 DNA: TGCGCCAGCAACCCTAGGCGTTCAGGAGAGGGACAACGAGGCTACACCTTC

J gene: TRBJ2-3
V gene: TRBV27
clone size: many
D gene: TRBD2
CDR3 protein: CASSPTSGGPGNTQYF
CDR3 DNA: TGTGCCAGCAGTCCGACTAGCGGGGGGCCCGGTAATACGCAGTATTTT

J gene: TRBJ2-1
V gene: TRBV29-1
clone size: many
D gene: TRBD1
CDR3 protein: CSVGSGGSYNEQFF
CDR3 DNA: TGCAGCGTTGGTTCAGGGGGCTCCTACAATGAGCAGTTCTTC

J gene: TRBJ2-1
V gene: TRBV7-9
clone size: few
D gene: TRBD2
CDR3 protein: CASSGTSGGAWNEQFF
CDR3 DNA: TGTGCCAGCAGCGGGACTAGCGGGGGGGCGTGGAATGAGCAGTTCTTC

J gene: TRBJ1-1
V gene: TRBV18
clone size: -
D gene: TRBD1
CDR3 protein: CASSPSTGTVAEAFF
CDR3 DNA: TGTGCCAGCTCACCCTCGACCGGGACAGTAGCAGAAGCTTTCTTT

J gene: TRBJ2-1
V gene: TRBV5-1
clone size: -
D gene: TRBD1
CDR3 protein: CAGSPSQGVGEQFF
CDR3 DNA: TGCGCCGGCAGCCCGTCACAGGGGGTTGGTGAGCAGTTCTTC

J gene: TRBJ1-4
V gene: TRBV12-3/TRBV12-4
clone size: many
D gene: -
CDR3 protein: CASSWQGREKLFF
CDR3 DNA: TGTGCCAGCAGTTGGCAGGGGCGGGAAAAACTGTTTTTT

J gene: TRBJ1-4
V gene: TRBV15
clone size: many
D gene: -
CDR3 protein: CATSFQLGALSRLFF
CDR3 DNA: TGTGCCACCAGCTTTCAATTGGGGGCCCTATCTAGACTGTTTTTT

J gene: TRBJ2-2
V gene: TRBV7-9
clone size: -
D gene: TRBD1
CDR3 protein: CASSTWTGMNTGELFF
CDR3 DNA: TGTGCCAGCAGCACGTGGACAGGGATGAACACCGGGGAGCTGTTTTTT

J gene: TRBJ2-7
V gene: TRBV29-1
clone size: many
D gene: -
CDR3 protein: CSVGSGPRVEYF
CDR3 DNA: TGCAGCGTTGGTTCCGGGCCCCGAGTGGAGTACTTC

J gene: TRBJ1-2
V gene: TRBV6-5
clone size: -
D gene: -
CDR3 protein: CASSYSFTFLANYGYTF
CDR3 DNA: TGTGCCAGCAGTTACTCTTTCACTTTTTTAGCTAACTATGGCTACACCTTC

J gene: TRBJ1-1
V gene: TRBV20-1
clone size: -
D gene: -
CDR3 protein: CSASPGNLEYTEAFF
CDR3 DNA: TGCAGTGCTAGCCCAGGAAATTTAGAGTACACTGAAGCTTTCTTT

J gene: TRBJ1-2
V gene: TRBV12-3/TRBV12-4
clone size: many
D gene: -
CDR3 protein: CASSPAGLYGYTF
CDR3 DNA: TGTGCCAGCAGCCCCGCGGGGCTCTATGGCTACACCTTC

J gene: TRBJ1-2
V gene: TRBV30
clone size: few
D gene: -
CDR3 protein: CAWSRGIDYGYTF
CDR3 DNA: TGTGCCTGGAGCCGCGGGATCGACTATGGCTACACCTTC

J gene: TRBJ2-3
V gene: TRBV5-1
clone size: few
D gene: -
CDR3 protein: CASSSRTDTDTQYF
CDR3 DNA: TGCGCCAGCAGCTCCCGGACAGATACAGATACGCAGTATTTT

J gene: TRBJ1-2
V gene: TRBV7-9
clone size: -
D gene: -
CDR3 protein: CASSLGSNSLGYTF
CDR3 DNA: TGTGCCAGCAGCTTAGGCTCGAACTCTCTGGGCTACACCTTC

J gene: TRBJ2-5
V gene: TRBV20-1
clone size: many
D gene: -
CDR3 protein: CSAGTGSQETQYF
CDR3 DNA: TGCAGTGCTGGAACAGGGTCCCAAGAGACCCAGTACTTC

J gene: TRBJ2-5
V gene: TRBV7-7
clone size: few
D gene: -
CDR3 protein: CASSFGSGSQETQYF
CDR3 DNA: TGTGCCAGCAGCTTCGGGTCGGGAAGCCAAGAGACCCAGTACTTC

J gene: TRBJ2-5
V gene: TRBV14
clone size: many
D gene: -
CDR3 protein: CASSRSGLETQYF
CDR3 DNA: TGTGCCAGCAGCCGATCAGGGTTGGAGACCCAGTACTTC

J gene: TRBJ2-1
V gene: TRBV27
clone size: many
D gene: TRBD1
CDR3 protein: CASRPSLGQGWYNEQFF
CDR3 DNA: TGTGCCAGCAGACCATCCCTCGGACAGGGTTGGTACAATGAGCAGTTCTTC

J gene: TRBJ2-2
V gene: TRBV7-3
clone size: -
D gene: TRBD1
CDR3 protein: CASSFTFRTGTGYGGELFF
CDR3 DNA: TGTGCCAGCAGCTTTACTTTCCGAACCGGGACAGGGTACGGCGGGGAGCTGTTTTTT

J gene: TRBJ2-7
V gene: TRBV11-2
clone size: many
D gene: -
CDR3 protein: CASSGFEQYF
CDR3 DNA: TGTGCCAGCTCAGGGTTCGAGCAGTACTTC

J gene: TRBJ2-5
V gene: TRBV9
clone size: -
D gene: -
CDR3 protein: CASSVDGTITETQYF
CDR3 DNA: TGTGCCAGCAGCGTAGACGGTACGATTACGGAGACCCAGTACTTC

J gene: TRBJ1-1
V gene: TRBV18
clone size: many
D gene: -
CDR3 protein: CASSPISDTEAFF
CDR3 DNA: TGTGCCAGCTCACCCATCAGTGACACTGAAGCTTTCTTT

J gene: TRBJ2-1
V gene: TRBV27
clone size: many
D gene: -
CDR3 protein: CASRPGQLYNEQFF
CDR3 DNA: TGTGCCAGCAGGCCCGGACAGTTGTACAATGAGCAGTTCTTC

J gene: TRBJ1-6
V gene: TRBV6-1
clone size: few
D gene: -
CDR3 protein: CASSKRGGITGGYNSPLHF
CDR3 DNA: TGTGCCAGCAGTAAACGGGGGGGAATCACGGGTGGCTATAATTCACCCCTCCACTTT

J gene: TRBJ2-5
V gene: TRBV13
clone size: few
D gene: -
CDR3 protein: CASSFLNRQETQYF
CDR3 DNA: TGTGCCAGCAGCTTCCTAAATAGGCAAGAGACCCAGTACTTC

J gene: TRBJ1-1
V gene: TRBV20-1
clone size: many
D gene: -
CDR3 protein: CRPKTGNEAFF
CDR3 DNA: TGCAGGCCTAAAACCGGGAATGAAGCTTTCTTT

J gene: TRBJ2-7
V gene: TRBV7-2
clone size: many
D gene: TRBD1
CDR3 protein: CASSRDRGGYEQYF
CDR3 DNA: TGTGCCAGCAGCCGGGACAGGGGTGGATACGAGCAGTACTTC

J gene: TRBJ2-2
V gene: TRBV6-5
clone size: many
D gene: -
CDR3 protein: CASSYQDTGELFF
CDR3 DNA: TGTGCCAGCAGTTATCAGGACACCGGGGAGCTGTTTTTT

J gene: TRBJ1-3
V gene: TRBV7-2
clone size: -
D gene: -
CDR3 protein: CASSFTTRGSGNTIYF
CDR3 DNA: TGTGCCAGCAGCTTTACTACACGAGGCTCTGGAAACACCATATATTTT